Listed here are 28 T cell receptor beta chains from one sample, sequenced in a study of vaccination and CD4 T cells after COVID-19. Sample time point: late sampling 161 to 241 days after vaccination in a few convalescent patients. The treatment here: roughly 11-day PBMC culture with coronavirus spike peptide pools or control peptides (ViraFEST assay). No antigen has been assigned to these receptors. Sequencing of cultured CD4+ T cell DNA used the Oncomine TCR Beta short-read assay. TCRdb processed the PCR reads anew with MiXCR; each CDR3 protein has one entry. The table has around 18,000 distinct CDR3 sequences, approximately 44% seen once. The sequencing here drew on CD4+ T cells from blood, cultured in vitro, taken about 7 months after SARS-CoV-2 vaccination. Every receptor here comes from a human donor who had recovered from COVID-19.

This clonotype was detected only a few times. This chain links TRBV6-1 with TRBJ2-5, with TRBD1 as a possible D gene (6 bases). The CDR3 extends over 16 amino acids. The V gene's germline CDR1 is MNHNS and CDR2 SASEGT. Deletions cut 3 bases from V and 6 bases from J, with 20 bases between. The CDR3 DNA follows: TGTGCCAGCAGTGACCCCCTATGGCAGGGGACGAAGACCCAGTACTTC. It specifies CASSDPLWQGTKTQYF.

The rearrangement uses TRBV7-3 and TRBJ2-5; D gene ambiguous. The CDR3 spans 13 residues. CDR1 SGHTA and CDR2 FQGTGA come from the germline V gene. V was pared by 5 bases and J by 4 bases, with 11 bases between. The CDR3 here is CASSKSLGETQYF. The CDR3 DNA follows: TGTGCCAGCAGCAAATCTCTTGGAGAGACCCAGTACTTC.

This clonotype has just a few counts. The chain recombines TRBV6-5 with TRBJ1-2; a weak D match, TRBD1 (6 bases). CDR1 and CDR2 (germline): MNHEY, SVGAGI. V dropped 4 bases and J dropped 4 bases, with 13 bases sitting between them. The CDR3 runs 14 residues. For the CDR3, the DNA is TGTGCCAGCAGTTTCCGTGGCAGGGGCTATGGCTACACCTTC. It encodes CASSFRGRGYGYTF.

This clonotype has just a few counts. The chain combines TRBV9 with TRBJ1-6, with D hard to call. The germline V gene has CDR1 SGDLS and CDR2 YYNGEE. The CDR3 has 15 residues. The V end lost 4 bases, the J end lost 9 bases, and 17 bases lay between the germline ends. CDR3 residues: CASSSGTLGGSPLHF. CDR3 coding DNA: TGTGCCAGCAGCTCCGGCACCTTAGGAGGTTCACCCCTCCACTTT.

This clonotype turned up a few times. This rearrangement joins TRBV6-1 to TRBJ1-6; D remains ambiguous. The CDR3 is made up of 15 amino acids. The V and J ends lost 1 base and 7 bases respectively, with 11 bases between them. The germline V gene has CDR1 MNHNS and CDR2 SASEGT. CDR3 loop: CASSEGVGGNSPLHF. CDR3 sequence (DNA): TGTGCCAGCAGTGAAGGGGTTGGAGGAAATTCACCCCTCCACTTT.

The rearrangement joins TRBV6-1 to TRBJ2-7; D is perhaps TRBD1 or TRBD2 (7 bases each). The germline V gene encodes CDR1 MNHNS and CDR2 SASEGT. Trimming took 7 bases from V and 5 from J, leaving 21 bases between them. The CDR3 runs 15 residues. DNA of the CDR3: TGTGCCAGCAAATCACAAGACAGGGACTATCACGAGCAGTACTTC. It translates to CASKSQDRDYHEQYF.

The chain is built from TRBV2 and TRBJ1-1; 8 bases agree with TRBD1. The CDR3 covers 14 residues. Germline V gene data show CDR1 as SNHLY and CDR2 as FYNNEI. V dropped 6 bases and J dropped 5; count of bases not matched to a gene: 8. The CDR3 is CASRDRVLTTEAFF. CDR3 nucleotide sequence: TGTGCCAGCAGGGACAGGGTGCTTACAACTGAAGCTTTCTTT.

The chain joins TRBV27 to TRBJ1-2; possibly TRBD1 for D (6 bases). Germline lookup yields CDR1 MNHEY and CDR2 SMNVEV (reference sequence). V dropped 9 bases and J dropped 3 bases, with 14 bases sitting between them. This CDR3 region has 13 residues. CDR3 bases: TGTGCCAGTTTGGGGGCGAACGACTATGGCTACACCTTC. It codes for CASLGANDYGYTF.

The table lists this clonotype with a count of one. This chain connects TRBV25-1 to TRBJ1-1; 7 bases align to TRBD1. The germline V gene has CDR1 MGHDK and CDR2 SYGVNS. The CDR3 sequence is 13 residues long. The V segment lost 4 bases and the J segment 7 bases; nucleotides outside the gene matches: 6. In nucleotides, the CDR3 is TGTGCCAGCAGTGTCACAGGGGTTAGTGAAGCTTTCTTT. Its translation: CASSVTGVSEAFF.

The chain is built from TRBV11-3 and TRBJ2-1; TRBD2 agrees at 13 bases. CDR3 size: 17 residues. Per the germline V gene, CDR1 is SGHNT and CDR2 is YENEEA. V shed 2 bases, J shed 0 bases, and the junction held 1 base outside the gene matches. The CDR3 loop reads CASSLWTSGSSYNEQFF. The CDR3 DNA follows: TGTGCCAGCAGCTTATGGACTAGCGGGAGCTCCTACAATGAGCAGTTCTTC.

This sequence joins TRBV6-1 and TRBJ2-2, with TRBD2 matching over 8 bases. Germline CDR1 MNHNS, CDR2 SASEGT. The CDR3 is 16 residues long. V dropped 7 bases and J dropped 5; count of bases not matched to a gene: 12. This CDR3 reads CASTERRGVYTGELFF. In nucleotides, the CDR3 is TGTGCCAGCACCGAGAGGCGGGGGGTATATACCGGGGAGCTGTTTTTT.

The chain has TRBV27 and TRBJ2-1; 9 nucleotides line up with TRBD2. CDR3 length: 14 amino acids. Trimming cost V 5 bases and J 9 bases; bases outside gene matches: 8. Germline V CDR1 and CDR2: MNHEY, SMNVEV (reference sequence). CDR3 sequence (DNA): TGTGCCAGCAGTCTGGCGGGGGGGCCAAGTGAGCAGTTCTTC. It encodes CASSLAGGPSEQFF.

This chain connects TRBV20-1 to TRBJ1-5; 7 bases match TRBD1. The CDR3 consists of 15 residues. V dropped 0 bases and J dropped 4; count of bases not matched to a gene: 6. Germline V CDR1 and CDR2: DFQATT, SNEGSKA (reference sequence). The CDR3 is CSARDGQGGNQPQHF. CDR3 DNA: TGCAGTGCTAGAGATGGTCAGGGGGGGAATCAGCCCCAGCATTTT.

This clonotype is medium-sized. This rearrangement joins TRBV6-1 to TRBJ1-5, with a weak D call TRBD1 (5 bases). The CDR3 sequence is 14 residues long. CDR1 is MNHNS and CDR2 is SASEGT in the germline V gene. V lost 2 bases and J lost 4, with 9 bases in between. As DNA, the CDR3 is TGTGCCAGCAGTGAACTGGGACGGAATCAGCCCCAGCATTTT. It is translated as CASSELGRNQPQHF.

Written as DNA, the CDR3 is TGCAGTGCTAGCGGGGTGAATAATTCACCCCTCCACTTT. It specifies CSASGVNNSPLHF. This rearrangement joins TRBV20-1 to TRBJ1-6; D is unresolved. V dropped 3 bases and J dropped 5 bases, with 8 bases sitting between them. Germline CDR1 DFQATT, CDR2 SNEGSKA (reference sequence). The length of the CDR3 is 13 residues.

V usage is TRBV15 and J usage is TRBJ2-2, with 11 positions matching TRBD2. CDR1 and CDR2 (germline): LNHNV, YYDKDF (reference sequence). The CDR3 is made up of 19 amino acids. V was clipped by 0 bases and J by 3 bases; unmatched bases: 9. In DNA form, the CDR3 reads TGTGCCACCAGCAGAGATCTTCCCGTAGCGGGAGGGTACACCGGGGAGCTGTTTTTT. Amino acids: CATSRDLPVAGGYTGELFF.

The V call is TRBV7-3, the J call TRBJ2-1; TRBD2 matches at 7 bases. The CDR3 loop spans 14 amino acids. V was clipped by 5 bases and J by 12 bases; unmatched bases: 13. Germline-derived CDR1 and CDR2 are SGHTA and FQGTGA. The CDR3 is CASSQTYGAGTQFF. CDR3 nucleotide sequence: TGTGCCAGCAGCCAAACCTACGGAGCGGGGACGCAGTTCTTC.

This clonotype was detected a few times. The J gene is TRBJ2-2, the V gene TRBV19; D is unclear. Trimming shortened V by 8 bases and J by 1 base, and 11 bases separated the two germline ends. This CDR3 is built from 14 residues. Germline V gene sequence: CDR1 LNHDA, CDR2 SQIVND (reference sequence). The CDR3 here is CASGRTLNTGELFF. Written as DNA, the CDR3 is TGTGCCAGTGGACGGACCCTGAACACCGGGGAGCTGTTTTTT.

The V call is TRBV6-1, the J call TRBJ1-2; possibly TRBD1 for D (5 bases). V was pared by 8 bases and J by 11 bases, with 39 bases between. The CDR3 has 19 amino acids. Germline V lookup: CDR1 MNHNS, CDR2 SASEGT. CDR3 sequence reads: CASRREGRGRFGTMAPYTF. The DNA of the CDR3 is TGTGCCAGCCGAAGGGAGGGGAGGGGTAGGTTTGGGACGATGGCCCCGTACACCTTC.

The rearrangement uses TRBV7-2 and TRBJ2-3, with 12 nucleotides matching TRBD2. This CDR3 contains 18 residues. V lost 4 bases and J lost 4; bases outside the gene matches: 12. Looked up from germline, CDR1 is SGHTA and CDR2 is FQGNSA. CDR3: CASSSHPPLAGGPDTQYF. The CDR3 DNA is TGTGCCAGCAGCTCCCATCCCCCCCTAGCGGGAGGGCCAGATACGCAGTATTTT.

This clonotype is termed large (0.1 to 1%). This chain links TRBV6-1 with TRBJ2-7; tentatively, D is TRBD1 or TRBD2 (5 bases each). The germline V and J ends were trimmed by 2 bases and 0 bases, with 11 bases remaining between them. CDR1 and CDR2 from the germline V gene are MNHNS and SASEGT. This CDR3 contains 15 residues. This chain's CDR3 is CASSEYWDPSYEQYF. The DNA for the CDR3 is TGTGCCAGCAGTGAATACTGGGACCCCTCCTACGAGCAGTACTTC.

V usage is TRBV11-1 and J usage is TRBJ1-2; perhaps TRBD1 as D (5 bases). V was pared by 1 base and J by 4 bases, with 10 bases between. This CDR3 region has 14 residues. Per the germline V gene, CDR1 is SGHAT and CDR2 is FQDESV (reference sequence). The CDR3 loop reads CASSLGGDSYGYTF. In nucleotides, the CDR3 is TGTGCCAGCAGCTTAGGAGGGGATTCCTATGGCTACACCTTC.

The chain employs TRBV7-2 and TRBJ2-7; D is undetermined. The CDR3 contains 14 residues. Germline V gives CDR1 SGHTA, CDR2 FQGNSA. Trimming took off 5 bases at V and 0 bases at J, with 11 bases between the two ends. CDR3 in amino acids: CASSPGGSSYEQYF. Written as DNA, the CDR3 is TGTGCCAGCAGCCCAGGCGGCAGCTCCTACGAGCAGTACTTC.

The chain couples TRBV2 to TRBJ2-5; D perhaps matches TRBD1 (5 bases). The CDR3 runs 13 residues. Between the trimmed V and J ends, which lost 11 bases and 5 bases, there was a span of 18 bases. CDR1 and CDR2 (germline): SNHLY, FYNNEI. CDR3 nucleotide sequence: TGTGCCCTCCAGGGCCAGGGTGGGGAGACCCAGTACTTC. This codes for CALQGQGGETQYF.

This chain joins TRBV7-9 and TRBJ2-1, with TRBD1 matching over 7 bases. CDR1 and CDR2 from the germline V gene are SEHNR and FQNEAQ (reference sequence). J lost 10 bases, V lost 5 bases, and 8 bases had no gene match. This CDR3 is built from 13 residues. This CDR3 reads CASSPGTEAEQFF. CDR3 DNA: TGTGCCAGCAGCCCGGGGACAGAAGCGGAGCAGTTCTTC.

The CDR3 region is CASSLLLATGELFF. The CDR3 DNA is TGTGCCAGCAGCTTATTGCTAGCCACCGGGGAGCTGTTTTTT. The chain uses TRBV11-1 and TRBJ2-2; a possible D gene is TRBD2 (5 bases). V was clipped by 2 bases and J by 4 bases, with 8 bases between them. CDR1 is SGHAT and CDR2 is FQDESV in the germline V gene (reference sequence). The CDR3 extends over 14 amino acids.

The chain links TRBV28 to TRBJ2-5, with D tentatively TRBD1 (6 bases). Per the germline V gene, CDR1 is MDHEN and CDR2 is SYDVKM. The CDR3 is made up of 16 amino acids. Trimming stripped 5 bases from V and 0 bases from J, with 16 bases between. The CDR3 bases are TGTGCCAGCAGTCCCCAGGGGTTCGGAGACCAAGAGACCCAGTACTTC. Translating gives CASSPQGFGDQETQYF.

The rearrangement links TRBV2 to TRBJ1-5, with D unresolved. The CDR3 has 13 residues. Trimming stripped 7 bases from V and 1 base from J, with 8 bases between. The V gene's germline CDR1 is SNHLY and CDR2 FYNNEI. CDR3 amino acids: CASKRQSNQPQHF. The CDR3 DNA sequence: TGTGCCAGCAAGAGACAAAGCAATCAGCCCCAGCATTTT.